This TCR beta chain was retrieved from a study of identical twins' blood T cells. From the 5' RACE reads, TCRdb called clonotypes with MiXCR, one entry per CDR3 protein. Seen here are roughly 380,000 distinct CDR3 sequences, over 25% observed once, and the top ten hold about 6%. Germline V gene sequence: CDR1 MNHEY, CDR2 SMNVEV (reference sequence). V was trimmed by 3 bases and J by 0 bases, leaving 7 bases between them. The CDR3 is 14 amino acids. This receptor was taken from a woman aged 18-49 years in good health. The J gene is TRBJ2-3, the V gene TRBV27; D unresolved. Specimen: PBMCs. CDR3 residues: CASSFSASTDTQYF. CDR3 nucleotide sequence: TGTGCCAGCAGTTTTTCAGCTAGCACAGATACGCAGTATTTT.